This T cell receptor beta chain was captured by sequencing in a study of cytotoxic CD8 clonotypes in ibrutinib-treated CLL. Per germline, CDR1 SGHTA and CDR2 FQGTGA. This CDR3 has 15 amino acids. Between the trimmed V and J ends, which lost 0 bases and 9 bases, there was a span of 15 bases. TCRdb keeps only in-frame clones here, not all; method: immunoSEQ multiplex PCR. Among some 25,000 clones listed, around 69% were seen once. Sequencing was performed on PBMCs, taken at disease progression, from a patient treated with ibrutinib. This receptor was taken from a human donor with chronic lymphocytic leukemia. The V call is TRBV7-3, the J call TRBJ2-1, with TRBD2 as a possible D gene (7 bases). The CDR3 region has the DNA TGTGCCAGCAGCTTAACCCTGGCGGGGGCGCGTGAGCAGTTCTTC. Translating it yields CASSLTLAGAREQFF.